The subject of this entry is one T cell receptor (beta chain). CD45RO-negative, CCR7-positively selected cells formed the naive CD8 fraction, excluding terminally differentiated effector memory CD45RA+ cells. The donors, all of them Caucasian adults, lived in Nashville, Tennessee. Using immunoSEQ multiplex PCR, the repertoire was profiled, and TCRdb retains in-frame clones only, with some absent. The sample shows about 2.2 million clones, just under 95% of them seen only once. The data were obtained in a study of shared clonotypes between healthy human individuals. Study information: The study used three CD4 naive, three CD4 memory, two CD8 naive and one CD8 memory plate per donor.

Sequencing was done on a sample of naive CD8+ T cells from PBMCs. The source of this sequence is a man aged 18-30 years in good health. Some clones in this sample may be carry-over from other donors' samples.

CDR3 DNA: TGTGCCAGCAGTCTAAACCCCCTCGCAACTGAAGCTTTCTTT. This encodes CASSLNPLATEAFF. This chain connects TRBV7-2 to TRBJ1-1, with unresolved D. The germline V and J ends were trimmed by 6 bases and 5 bases, with 16 bases remaining between them. Germline CDR1 is SGHTA and CDR2 is FQGNSA. This CDR3 is 14 amino acids long.